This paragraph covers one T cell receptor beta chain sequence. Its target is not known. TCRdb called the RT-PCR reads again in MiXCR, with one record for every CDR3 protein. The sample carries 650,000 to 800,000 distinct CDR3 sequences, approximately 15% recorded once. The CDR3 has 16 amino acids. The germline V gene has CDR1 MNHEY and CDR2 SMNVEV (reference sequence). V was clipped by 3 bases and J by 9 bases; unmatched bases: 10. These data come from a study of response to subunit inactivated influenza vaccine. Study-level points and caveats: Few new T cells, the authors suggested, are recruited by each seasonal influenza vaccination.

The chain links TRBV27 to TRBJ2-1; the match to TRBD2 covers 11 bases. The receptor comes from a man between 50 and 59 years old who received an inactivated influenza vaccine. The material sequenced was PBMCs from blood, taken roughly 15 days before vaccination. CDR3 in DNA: TGTGCCAGCAGTTTCCAGACTAGCGGGGCATCCACTGAGCAGTTCTTC. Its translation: CASSFQTSGASTEQFF.